The 5 T cell receptor beta chains reported below all come from one sample, sequenced in a study of CD8 T cells in Susac syndrome. Random hexamers were used to reverse transcribe the RNA input (roughly 0.5 to 1 ug). TCRdb re-derived calls from the immunoSEQ multiplex PCR reads in MiXCR, one entry per CDR3 protein. The sample gives about 210,000 distinct CDR3 sequences, 85% to 95% of which show up once; about 0.094% is in the top ten. Sequencing was carried out using CD4+ T cells from PBMCs. The receptors originated from a human donor in good health.

The V gene is TRBV20-1, the J gene TRBJ1-1; unclear D gene. The CDR3 covers 16 residues. Germline loops: CDR1 DFQATT, CDR2 SNEGSKA (reference sequence). V lost 0 bases and J 1 base, leaving 15 bases between the germline ends. CDR3 nucleotides: TGCAGTGCTAGAGATCTGAGGCTCGGCGCGAACACTGAAGCTTTCTTT. Its translation: CSARDLRLGANTEAFF.

The gene calls are TRBV24-1 and TRBJ2-2; D call uncertain. From germline, CDR1 is KGHDR and CDR2 SFDVKD. This CDR3 is built from 12 residues. V was cut by 1 base and J by 9 bases, with 5 bases left in between. The CDR3 DNA follows: TGTGCCACCAGTGATTTCACTCGGGAGCTGTTTTTT. Its protein is CATSDFTRELFF.

V usage is TRBV18 and J usage is TRBJ2-7, with D uncertain. V was clipped by 3 bases and J by 2 bases, with 11 bases between them. The germline V gene encodes CDR1 KGHSH and CDR2 LQKENI. This CDR3 is 14 amino acids long. This CDR3 is CASSPGTDAYEQYV. The CDR3 DNA sequence: TGTGCCAGCTCACCTGGTACAGATGCCTACGAGCAGTACGTC.

The chain has TRBV6-6 and TRBJ2-1; no clear D. The CDR3 is 13 amino acids. V was shortened by 2 bases and J by 10 bases, with 12 bases between the two germline ends. CDR1 is MNHNY, CDR2 SVGAGI, per germline (reference sequence). CDR3 DNA sequence: TGTGCCAGCAGTTACGGGCGGAAACAAGAGCAGTTCTTC. Encoded protein: CASSYGRKQEQFF.

The V gene is TRBV4-1, the J gene TRBJ2-1, with 8 positions matching TRBD2. Germline V lookup: CDR1 MGHRA, CDR2 YSYEKL. V lost 4 bases, J lost 0 bases, and 5 bases stayed unmatched. The CDR3 loop spans 16 amino acids. CDR3 sequence: CASSPPGRVSYNEQFF. The CDR3 bases are TGCGCCAGCAGCCCCCCCGGGAGGGTCTCCTACAATGAGCAGTTCTTC.